The rows below give T cell receptor beta chains drawn from one sample of a study of T cells in Graves' hyperthyroidism and ophthalmopathy. TCRdb processed the multiplex PCR reads anew with MiXCR; each CDR3 protein has one entry. The table lists about 400,000 distinct CDR3 sequences, around a sixth of them singletons, with 25% to 35% in the top ten. Sequences were obtained from blood. The receptors derive from a woman in her late teens or twenties with Graves' hyperthyroidism that later progressed to Graves' ophthalmopathy. The CDR3 runs from the conserved cysteine through the conserved F or W. D genes are given only for firm matches. Rows may omit the clone size; those that give it use once, few, many or a size class.

V gene	J gene	clone size	D gene	CDR3 protein	CDR3 DNA
TRBV7-6	TRBJ2-5	NA	TRBD2	CASSQSGSGEETQYF	TGTGCCAGCAGTCAAAGCGGGAGTGGCGAAGAGACCCAGTACTTC
TRBV7-8	TRBJ2-7	NA	NA	CASSPGVSYLGLGEQYF	TGTGCCAGCAGCCCTGGGGTGTCGTACCTAGGGCTTGGCGAGCAGTACTTC
TRBV29-1	TRBJ2-7	many	NA	CSVGKGESYEQYF	TGCAGCGTTGGAAAGGGAGAGAGCTACGAGCAGTACTTC
TRBV6-1	TRBJ2-7	many	TRBD1	CASRSTIGQGSLYEQYF	TGTGCCAGCAGATCTACGATTGGACAGGGCAGCCTCTACGAGCAGTACTTC
TRBV30	TRBJ2-7	NA	TRBD1	CAGWGTGQGPYEQYF	TGTGCCGGGTGGGGGACCGGACAGGGGCCGTACGAGCAGTACTTC
TRBV20-1	TRBJ2-7	many	TRBD2	CSANPGTSVSYEQYF	TGCAGTGCTAATCCCGGGACTAGCGTCTCCTACGAGCAGTACTTC
TRBV27	TRBJ2-1	NA	NA	CASKARHEQFF	TGTGCCAGCAAGGCTAGGCATGAGCAGTTCTTC
TRBV15	TRBJ1-5	NA	NA	CATSPTSVRGNRPQHF	TGTGCCACCAGTCCTACTAGCGTTAGGGGCAATCGGCCCCAGCATTTT
TRBV18	TRBJ2-1	many	NA	CASSPLAGNGNEQFF	TGTGCCAGCTCACCACTGGCAGGGAATGGCAATGAGCAGTTCTTC
TRBV19	TRBJ2-1	few	TRBD2	CASSPPQTSGPYNEQFF	TGTGCCAGTAGTCCCCCCCAGACTAGCGGGCCGTACAATGAGCAGTTCTTC
TRBV15	TRBJ1-1	few	NA	CATNHPRDPGGAFF	TGTGCCACTAACCACCCTCGGGACCCCGGGGGGGCTTTCTTT
TRBV5-1	TRBJ2-7	many	NA	CASSLGDWGNEQYF	TGCGCCAGCAGCTTGGGAGATTGGGGGAACGAGCAGTACTTC
TRBV7-2	TRBJ2-1	many	TRBD2	CASSLGLAYNEQFF	TGTGCCAGCAGCTTAGGACTAGCTTACAATGAGCAGTTCTTC
TRBV20-1	TRBJ2-7	many	NA	CSALHPPQQYF	TGCAGTGCACTTCACCCCCCGCAGCAGTACTTC
TRBV20-1	TRBJ1-5	NA	TRBD1	CSALAGTVSNQPQHF	TGCAGTGCTCTAGCTGGGACAGTAAGTAATCAGCCCCAGCATTTT
TRBV25-1	TRBJ2-2	few	NA	CASRTGLDTGELFF	TGTGCCAGCAGGACAGGACTAGACACCGGGGAGCTGTTTTTT
TRBV6-1	TRBJ2-5	many	NA	CASTQFTGSQETQYF	TGTGCCAGCACCCAATTCACAGGGAGCCAAGAGACCCAGTACTTC
TRBV7-2	TRBJ2-3	many	TRBD2	CASSSGLAGNSYTDTQYF	TGTGCCAGCAGCTCGGGACTAGCGGGCAACTCGTACACAGATACGCAGTATTTT
TRBV10-3	TRBJ2-7	few	NA	CAISAPVSSPSSYEQYF	TGTGCCATCAGTGCTCCCGTCTCCTCGCCAAGCTCCTACGAGCAGTACTTC
TRBV3-1	TRBJ1-5	many	NA	CASSQVQQGQPQHF	TGTGCCAGCAGCCAAGTTCAACAGGGTCAGCCCCAGCATTTT
TRBV6-5	TRBJ2-7	many	NA	CASSYLGDTEVSTYEQYF	TGTGCCAGCAGTTATCTCGGGGACACGGAAGTTTCGACCTACGAGCAGTACTTC
TRBV6-1	TRBJ1-1	NA	NA	CASRTGSSEAFF	TGTGCGTCACGAACAGGGTCTTCAGAAGCTTTCTTT
TRBV27	TRBJ2-1	many	NA	CASSLAGTPLMYEQFF	TGTGCCAGCAGTCTCGCCGGGACTCCCTTAATGTATGAGCAGTTCTTC
TRBV5-1	TRBJ2-3	NA	TRBD2	CASSWPGVLAGSDTQYF	TGCGCCAGCAGCTGGCCCGGGGTGCTAGCGGGATCAGATACGCAGTATTTT
TRBV19	TRBJ1-4	NA	NA	CASSPEPMSGEKLFF	TGTGCCAGTAGTCCTGAACCGATGTCAGGTGAAAAACTGTTTTTT
TRBV28	TRBJ2-7	many	TRBD1	CASNTGETYEQYF	TGTGCCAGCAATACAGGGGAGACCTACGAGCAGTACTTC
TRBV7-8	TRBJ2-2	many	NA	CASSFSRVTGELFF	TGTGCCAGCAGCTTTTCGAGAGTCACCGGGGAGCTGTTTTTT
TRBV3-1	TRBJ2-5	many	NA	CASSQMGIETQYF	TGTGCCAGCAGCCAAATGGGTATAGAGACCCAGTACTTC
TRBV18	TRBJ1-1	many	NA	CASSPGLGNTEAFF	TGTGCCAGCTCACCGGGTCTCGGGAACACTGAAGCTTTCTTT
TRBV9	TRBJ2-3	NA	TRBD1	CASSVGQGATADTQYF	TGTGCCAGCAGCGTAGGACAGGGGGCGACGGCAGATACGCAGTATTTT
TRBV6-5	TRBJ2-5	few	NA	CASSYLGRLEETQYF	TGTGCCAGCAGTTACCTGGGCAGGCTTGAGGAGACCCAGTACTTC
TRBV18	TRBJ1-1	many	NA	CASSPLGGNTEAFF	TGTGCCAGCTCACCCCTAGGTGGGAACACTGAAGCTTTCTTT
TRBV11-2	TRBJ2-1	many	NA	CASSPIVGVYNEQFF	TGTGCCAGCAGCCCGATTGTGGGGGTATACAATGAGCAGTTCTTC
TRBV3-1	TRBJ2-7	many	TRBD2	CASSQKGTSGGAYEQYF	TGTGCCAGCAGCCAAAAAGGGACTAGCGGGGGCGCCTACGAGCAGTACTTC
TRBV20-1	TRBJ1-5	NA	TRBD1	CSARAGTGPYSNQPQHF	TGCAGTGCTAGAGCCGGGACAGGGCCCTATAGCAATCAGCCCCAGCATTTT
TRBV28	TRBJ1-5	NA	TRBD1	CASSFYGDSGQPQHF	TGTGCCAGCAGTTTTTACGGGGACAGTGGTCAGCCCCAGCATTTT
TRBV25-1	TRBJ2-5	few	TRBD2	CASSELTSGNQETQYF	TGTGCCAGCAGTGAACTAACTAGCGGGAACCAAGAGACCCAGTACTTC
TRBV7-9	TRBJ2-7	NA	NA	CASSNTGSRGLYEQYF	TGTGCCAGCAGCAACACAGGGTCCAGAGGGTTATACGAGCAGTACTTC
TRBV7-2	TRBJ2-1	many	NA	CASSRLSYNEQFF	TGTGCCAGCAGCCGCCTCTCCTACAATGAGCAGTTCTTC
TRBV30	TRBJ2-1	many	TRBD1	CAWSETGNEQFF	TGTGCCTGGAGTGAGACAGGGAATGAGCAGTTCTTC
TRBV27	TRBJ2-6	few	TRBD1	CASSRTGGALAGANVLTF	TGTGCCAGCAGTCGGACAGGGGGCGCCCTGGCTGGGGCCAACGTCCTGACTTTC
TRBV12-3/TRBV12-4	TRBJ2-1	many	NA	CASTLIGYNEQFF	TGTGCCAGCACCCTTATAGGATACAATGAGCAGTTCTTC
TRBV6-2/TRBV6-3	TRBJ2-1	few	NA	CASRNLAQSSYNEQFF	TGTGCCAGCAGAAATCTAGCTCAGAGCTCCTACAATGAGCAGTTCTTC
TRBV20-1	TRBJ1-1	many	NA	CSALGAGTNTEAFF	TGCAGTGCTCTCGGGGCAGGGACCAACACTGAAGCTTTCTTT
TRBV6-5	TRBJ1-1	many	NA	CASSYSWVGRTEAFF	TGTGCCAGCAGTTACTCTTGGGTCGGCAGAACTGAAGCTTTCTTT
TRBV4-2	TRBJ1-3	NA	NA	CASSQDSGAKISGNTIYF	TGTGCCAGCAGCCAAGATTCCGGGGCAAAAATCTCTGGAAACACCATATATTTT
TRBV12-3/TRBV12-4	TRBJ1-5	many	NA	CASSLTGMQGQPQHF	TGTGCCAGCAGTTTAACCGGTATGCAGGGACAGCCCCAGCATTTT
TRBV7-6	TRBJ2-5	few	TRBD2	CASSPSRTSGEETQYF	TGTGCCAGCAGCCCTTCTCGGACTAGCGGGGAAGAGACCCAGTACTTC